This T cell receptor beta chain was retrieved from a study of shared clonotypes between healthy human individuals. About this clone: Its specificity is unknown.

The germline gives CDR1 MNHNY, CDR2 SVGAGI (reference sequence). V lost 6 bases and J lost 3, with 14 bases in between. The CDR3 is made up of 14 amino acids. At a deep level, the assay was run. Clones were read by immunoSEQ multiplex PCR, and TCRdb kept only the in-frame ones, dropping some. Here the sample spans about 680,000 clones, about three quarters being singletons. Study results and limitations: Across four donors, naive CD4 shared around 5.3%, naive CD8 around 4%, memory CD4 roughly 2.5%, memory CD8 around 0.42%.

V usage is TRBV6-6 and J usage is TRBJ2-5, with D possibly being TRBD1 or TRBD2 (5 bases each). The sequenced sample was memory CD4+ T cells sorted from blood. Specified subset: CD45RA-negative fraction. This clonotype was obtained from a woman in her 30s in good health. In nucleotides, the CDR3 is TGTGCCAGCAGACCGGGGCCTCAGAAAGAGACCCAGTACTTC. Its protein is CASRPGPQKETQYF.